These 23 T cell receptor beta chains originate from one sample sequenced in a study of shared clonotypes between healthy human individuals. The method was immunoSEQ multiplex PCR; TCRdb's version includes in-frame clones alone and lacks a portion of them. Of a few hundred thousand clones in the sample, roughly four fifths were seen once. Input material: PBMCs. The receptors were gathered from a woman in her forties in good health. Some clones in this sample may be carry-over from other donors' samples.

In its sample, this clone was seen a few times. The chain recombines TRBV15 with TRBJ1-6; D gene ambiguous. Trimming left V 3 bases short and J 5 bases short, with 8 bases between. The V gene's germline CDR1 is LNHNV and CDR2 YYDKDF (reference sequence). The CDR3 has 14 amino acids. CDR3 protein: CATSRATDNSPLHF. The CDR3 nucleotides are TGTGCCACCAGCAGGGCGACGGATAATTCACCCCTCCACTTT.

The rearrangement joins TRBV6-5 to TRBJ1-5; TRBD1 might be the D (5 bases). The CDR3 contains 13 residues. V was shortened by 7 bases and J by 3 bases, with 10 bases between the two germline ends. The germline gives CDR1 MNHEY, CDR2 SVGAGI. The CDR3 sequence is CASNTGFNQPQHF. CDR3 bases: TGTGCCAGCAACACAGGTTTCAATCAGCCCCAGCATTTT.

The DNA for the CDR3 is TGTGCCAGTAGTATGCATGAGGGGCGAGAGAACACTGAAGCTTTCTTT. It is translated as CASSMHEGRENTEAFF. V usage is TRBV19 and J usage is TRBJ1-1, with D perhaps matching TRBD1 (5 bases). Trimming cost V 3 bases and J 1 base, with 15 bases left between them. The germline V gene has CDR1 LNHDA and CDR2 SQIVND (reference sequence). The CDR3 extends over 16 amino acids.

A note on this clone: A much larger clonotype is one base distant, so this may be a read error. The sample carries other DNA sequences with the same CDR3. CDR3 in amino acids: CASSLGSGETQYF. As DNA, the CDR3 is TGCGCCAGCAGCTTGGGGAGTGGAGAGACCCAGTACTTC. The chain uses TRBV5-1 and TRBJ2-5; D not resolved. CDR1 is SGHRS, CDR2 YFSETQ, per germline. Deletions cut 0 bases from V and 4 bases from J, with 7 bases between. The CDR3 is made up of 13 amino acids.

The chain uses TRBV4-3 and TRBJ2-3, with 7 bases aligning to TRBD1. V was pared by 0 bases and J by 7 bases, with 7 bases of the junction left unmatched. The germline V gene has CDR1 LGHNA and CDR2 YSLEER. The CDR3 covers 15 residues. The CDR3 reads CASSQDQQGVYTQYF. The CDR3 region has the DNA TGCGCCAGCAGCCAAGATCAGCAGGGGGTGTATACGCAGTATTTT.

A few counts support this clone. The chain has TRBV11-3 and TRBJ2-3; 14 bases line up with TRBD2. The CDR3 covers 16 residues. V lost 4 bases and J lost 3; bases outside the gene matches: 3. Germline loops: CDR1 SGHNT, CDR2 YENEEA. Here the CDR3 reads CASSSGTSGRTDTQYF. The CDR3 DNA is TGTGCCAGCAGCTCCGGGACTAGCGGGAGAACAGATACGCAGTATTTT.

The V and J genes are TRBV5-1 and TRBJ2-2, with TRBD1 as a possible D gene (6 bases). The CDR3 has 16 amino acids. Trimming pared 0 bases from V and 5 bases from J, leaving 14 bases between. Germline V gives CDR1 SGHRS, CDR2 YFSETQ. Written as DNA, the CDR3 is TGCGCCAGCAGCTTGGCCGGGGCAGGGGAAACCGGGGAGCTGTTTTTT. It yields the protein CASSLAGAGETGELFF.

The chain combines TRBV28 with TRBJ1-1; TRBD1 aligns across 10 bases. Losses at the gene ends were 7 bases for V and 12 bases for J; bases not matched to a gene: 17. The CDR3 has 15 amino acids. Germline V gene data show CDR1 as MDHEN and CDR2 as SYDVKM. The CDR3 here is CASKGTGVGYRMTFF. The CDR3 DNA follows: TGTGCCAGCAAAGGGACAGGGGTAGGTTATCGGATGACTTTCTTT.

V and J are TRBV18 and TRBJ1-3; 9 bases align to TRBD2. The J call may be wrong; the DNA end is better matched by TRBJ2-2. The CDR3 length is 16 residues. CDR1 and CDR2 (germline): KGHSH, LQKENI. The CDR3 is CASSRSSGSSTGELFF. The CDR3 DNA reads TGTGCCAGCTCACGGAGTAGCGGGAGCAGCACCGGGGAGCTGTTTTTT.

This clone came up many times. J is TRBJ1-4 and V is TRBV7-9, with D tentatively TRBD1 (6 bases). Germline loops: CDR1 SEHNR, CDR2 FQNEAQ (reference sequence). This CDR3 has 16 residues. Trimming stripped 2 bases from V and 7 bases from J, with 17 bases between. The CDR3 DNA reads as TGTGCCAGCAGCTTAAGTTCGGGTCAAGGGGGTGAAAAACTGTTTTTT. Translating it yields CASSLSSGQGGEKLFF.

V usage is TRBV15 and J usage is TRBJ2-7; TRBD2 matches at 7 bases. Trimming took 0 bases from V and 3 from J; bases not matched to a gene: 11. Germline-derived CDR1 and CDR2 are LNHNV and YYDKDF (reference sequence). The CDR3 is 17 residues long. The CDR3 sequence is CATSRDKASGWNYEQYF. CDR3 bases: TGTGCCACCAGCAGAGATAAGGCTAGCGGTTGGAACTACGAGCAGTACTTC.

The chain has TRBV30 and TRBJ1-5; TRBD1 matches 8 bases. CDR3 length: 15 amino acids. J was trimmed by 4 bases and V by 2 bases; bases with no gene match: 7. CDR1 and CDR2 (germline): GTSNPN, SVGIG (reference sequence). This CDR3 reads CAWSKTGALNQPQHF. The CDR3, as DNA: TGTGCCTGGAGTAAGACAGGGGCACTAAATCAGCCCCAGCATTTT.

This chain joins TRBV15 and TRBJ2-7, with 7 bases lining up with TRBD2. This CDR3 is built from 15 residues. The J segment lost 3 bases and the V segment lost 1 base, leaving 6 bases of the junction unmatched. Germline V gene sequence: CDR1 LNHNV, CDR2 YYDKDF (reference sequence). The CDR3 DNA reads as TGTGCCACCAGCAGAGGGGAGCGGGATCTCTACGAGCAGTACTTC. The encoded protein is CATSRGERDLYEQYF.

In this sample, this clone turned up a few times. The chain has TRBV19 and TRBJ1-4, with D perhaps matching TRBD1 (5 bases). The length of the CDR3 is 14 residues. CDR1 and CDR2 (germline): LNHDA, SQIVND (reference sequence). V lost 6 bases and J lost 10, with 18 bases in between. This chain's CDR3 is CASSPLGPEPKLFF. For the CDR3, the DNA is TGTGCCAGTAGCCCTCTGGGGCCCGAACCAAAACTGTTTTTT. Looking up the rest from reference TRBV19 and TRBJ1-4 gives the full variable domain: DGGITQSPKYLFRKEGQNVTLSCEQNLNHDAMYWYRQDPGQGLRLIYYSQIVNDFQKGDIAEGYSVSREKKESFPLTVTSAQKNPTAFYLCASSPLGPEPKLFFGSGTQLSVL.

The J gene is TRBJ2-2, the V gene TRBV2; 7 positions agree with TRBD2. The CDR3 has 13 amino acids. V trimming: 7 bases; J trimming: 4 bases; junction bases outside the gene matches: 3. Germline V gene lookup returns CDR1 SNHLY and CDR2 FYNNEI. The CDR3 DNA reads as TGTGCCAGCACCGGGACTACCACCGGGGAGCTGTTTTTT. This encodes CASTGTTTGELFF.

The chain carries TRBV10-3 and TRBJ2-7, with 10 bases identical to TRBD1. The CDR3 is 14 residues long. In germline, CDR1 is ENHRY, CDR2 SYGVKD. With V trimmed by 6 bases and J by 3 bases, 5 bases remained unmatched. Here the CDR3 DNA reads TGTGCCATCAGAACGGACAGGGGGATCTACGAGCAGTACTTC. Encoded protein: CAIRTDRGIYEQYF.

This sequence joins TRBV29-1 and TRBJ2-3, with D unclear. Germline V CDR1 and CDR2: SQVTM, ANQGSEA. The CDR3 is made up of 10 amino acids. Trimming stripped 6 bases from V and 6 bases from J, with 7 bases between. CDR3 sequence reads: CSVALDTQYF. The CDR3 DNA follows: TGCAGCGTAGCGTTGGATACGCAGTATTTT.

This rearrangement joins TRBV19 to TRBJ2-4; tentatively, D is TRBD1 or TRBD2 (5 bases each). Germline V gene lookup returns CDR1 LNHDA and CDR2 SQIVND (reference sequence). This CDR3 spans 15 amino acids. V lost 2 bases and J lost 10, with 18 bases in between. CDR3 amino acids: CASSISSGGAVIQYF. The CDR3 bases are TGTGCCAGTAGTATATCCAGCGGTGGGGCTGTGATTCAGTACTTC.

The rearrangement uses TRBV28 and TRBJ1-4; tentative D call: TRBD1 (6 bases). Between the trimmed V and J ends, which lost 3 bases and 0 bases, there was a span of 17 bases. CDR1 is MDHEN and CDR2 is SYDVKM in the germline V gene. This CDR3 has 18 residues. CDR3 protein: CASSLGHRFGTTNEKLFF. The CDR3 coding sequence is TGTGCCAGCAGTTTGGGACACCGGTTTGGGACAACTAATGAAAAACTGTTTTTT.

The chain employs TRBV11-3 and TRBJ2-2; D is unclear. The CDR3 contains 14 residues. With 1 base removed from V and 4 bases from J, the gap between germline ends came to 7 bases. Germline V gene lookup returns CDR1 SGHNT and CDR2 YENEEA. The CDR3 spells CASSLASTTGELFF. CDR3 coding DNA: TGTGCCAGCAGCTTAGCTTCAACCACCGGGGAGCTGTTTTTT.

The V call is TRBV29-1, the J call TRBJ2-5; weak D call: TRBD2 (6 bases). The assigned J gene may be wrong: the sequence end matches TRBJ2-7 better. CDR3 length: 14 residues. Germline V gene lookup returns CDR1 SQVTM and CDR2 ANQGSEA. CDR3 coding DNA: TGCAGCGTTGAAATGGGGGGAGGAGGGTACGAGCAGTACTTC. It is translated as CSVEMGGGGYEQYF.

The chain couples TRBV7-9 to TRBJ1-2; D ambiguous. The V gene's germline CDR1 is SEHNR and CDR2 FQNEAQ (reference sequence). Trimming cost V 0 bases and J 4 bases, with 6 bases left between them. The CDR3 spans 13 residues. DNA of the CDR3: TGTGCCAGCAGCTTAGCCGCGGTCTATGGCTACACCTTC. It encodes CASSLAAVYGYTF.

This chain links TRBV29-1 with TRBJ1-1, with D possibly matching TRBD1 (5 bases). Per germline, CDR1 SQVTM and CDR2 ANQGSEA. The CDR3 is 13 amino acids. Trimming left V 0 bases short and J 10 bases short, with 15 bases between. In DNA, the CDR3 is TGCAGCGTTGAAGAGGGCGGGGGGACCATAGCTTTCTTT. Translated: CSVEEGGGTIAFF.